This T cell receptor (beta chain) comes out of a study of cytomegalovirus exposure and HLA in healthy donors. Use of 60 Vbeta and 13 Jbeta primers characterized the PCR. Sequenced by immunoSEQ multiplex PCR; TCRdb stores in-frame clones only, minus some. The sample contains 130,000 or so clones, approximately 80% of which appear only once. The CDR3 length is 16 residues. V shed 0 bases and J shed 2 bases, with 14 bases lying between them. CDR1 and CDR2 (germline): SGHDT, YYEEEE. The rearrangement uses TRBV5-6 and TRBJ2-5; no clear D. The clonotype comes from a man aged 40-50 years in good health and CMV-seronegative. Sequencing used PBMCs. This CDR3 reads CASSLDKLSKQETQYF. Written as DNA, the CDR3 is TGTGCCAGCAGCTTGGATAAGCTAAGTAAACAAGAGACCCAGTACTTC.